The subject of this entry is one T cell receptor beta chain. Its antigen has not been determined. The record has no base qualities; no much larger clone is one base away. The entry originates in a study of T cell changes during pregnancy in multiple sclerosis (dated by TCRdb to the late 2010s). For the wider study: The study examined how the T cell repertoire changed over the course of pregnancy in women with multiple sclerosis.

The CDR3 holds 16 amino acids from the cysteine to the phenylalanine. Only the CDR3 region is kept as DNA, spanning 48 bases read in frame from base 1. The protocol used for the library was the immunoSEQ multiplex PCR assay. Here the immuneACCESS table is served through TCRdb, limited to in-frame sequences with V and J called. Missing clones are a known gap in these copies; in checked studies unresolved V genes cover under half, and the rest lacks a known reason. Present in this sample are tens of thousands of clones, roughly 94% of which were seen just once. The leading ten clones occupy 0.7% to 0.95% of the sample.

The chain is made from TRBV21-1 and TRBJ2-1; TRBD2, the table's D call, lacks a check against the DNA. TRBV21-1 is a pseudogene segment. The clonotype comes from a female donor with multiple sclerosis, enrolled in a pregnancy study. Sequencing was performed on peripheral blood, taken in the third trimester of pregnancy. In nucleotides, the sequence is TGTGCCAGCAGCACCCTCGGGACTAGCGAATACAATGAGCAGTTCTTC. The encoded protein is CASSTLGTSEYNEQFF.